This TCR beta chain originates from a study of T cells expressing NK-cell markers. For the study at large: Sequencing of TCR beta repertoires drew on sorted CD3+CD56+NKG2C+, CD3+CD56+NKG2C- and CD3+CD56-NKG2C+ T cells. General study results and limits: Among four donors, these clonotypes also ranked first in the CD3+CD56-NKG2C+ fraction.

The CDR3 spans 19 residues. CDR1 and CDR2 (germline): DFQATT, SNEGSKA (reference sequence). It was by 5'RACE template switching with UMIs that TCR beta cDNA was made. TCRdb re-called the 5' RACE reads and catalogs CDR3 proteins one per entry, DNA excluded. The sample holds roughly 450,000 distinct CDR3 sequences. Comments on this clonotype: Its antigen is not known.

The sequence came from a woman in her 50s in good health. This chain joins TRBV20-1 and TRBJ2-1; no DNA is available, so the TRBD2 call from TCRdb remains unchecked. Sequenced: blood T cells: a sorted CD56 or NKG2C T cell subset, CD4+ or CD8+ T cells, or bulk PBMC T cells (not recorded which). The CDR3 here is CSARSLLAGGPSSYNEQFF.